The 8 T cell receptor beta chains presented below share a single source sample, sequenced in a study of cytomegalovirus exposure and HLA in healthy donors. 13 Jbeta primers and 60 Vbeta primers were used for the PCR. Generated by immunoSEQ multiplex PCR, the TCRdb table keeps only in-frame clones and is missing some. The sample includes 90,000 to 150,000 clones, roughly 15% of them seen just once. Material: PBMCs. Receptor source: a young woman in good health and CMV-seronegative.

This clone was detected only a few times. The rearrangement uses TRBV11-2 and TRBJ2-7; possibly TRBD1 for D (6 bases). The V gene lost 0 bases and the J gene lost 0 bases, with 24 bases spanning the gap. CDR3 length: 20 residues. Germline V gene sequence: CDR1 SGHAT, CDR2 FQNNGV. The CDR3 reads CASSLDLRRGQRSLSYEQYF. The CDR3, as DNA: TGTGCCAGCAGCTTAGACCTCCGCAGGGGCCAACGTTCGCTCTCCTACGAGCAGTACTTC.

This chain joins TRBV6-1 and TRBJ1-5; D is unclear. Looked up from germline, CDR1 is MNHNS and CDR2 is SASEGT. Trimming pared 5 bases from V and 2 bases from J, leaving 13 bases between. The CDR3 contains 15 residues. The CDR3 DNA reads as TGTGCCAGCAGTCACCCGGTTGGTGGCAATCAGCCCCAGCATTTT. It yields the protein CASSHPVGGNQPQHF.

This clone has only a few counts. This chain joins TRBV4-1 and TRBJ2-6; tentative D call: TRBD1 (5 bases). With 0 bases removed from V and 4 bases from J, the gap between germline ends came to 16 bases. This CDR3 comprises 18 residues. Germline values: CDR1 MGHRA, CDR2 YSYEKL. In DNA form, the CDR3 reads TGCGCCAGCAGCCAAGATCCCAGGGCCTTGAGAGGGGCCAACGTCCTGACTTTC. Protein sequence: CASSQDPRALRGANVLTF.

This clone was counted between two and nine times. This sequence joins TRBV5-1 and TRBJ2-5, with D possibly matching TRBD1 (8 bases). This CDR3 region has 14 residues. Germline V CDR1 and CDR2: SGHRS, YFSETQ. V shed 3 bases and J shed 5 bases, with 14 bases lying between them. The CDR3 here is CASSSGQGGETQYF. The CDR3 coding sequence is TGCGCCAGCAGCTCTGGACAGGGAGGGGAGACCCAGTACTTC.

This rearrangement joins TRBV28 to TRBJ1-5; 10 positions match TRBD1. With V trimmed by 2 bases and J by 4 bases, 8 bases remained unmatched. CDR3 length: 17 residues. CDR1 and CDR2 (germline): MDHEN, SYDVKM. CDR3 coding DNA: TGTGCCAGCAGTTTAATCCCCCGGACAGGGGGGAATCAGCCCCAGCATTTT. It yields the protein CASSLIPRTGGNQPQHF.

The J gene is TRBJ1-2, the V gene TRBV7-6; 8 positions agree with TRBD1. Per germline, CDR1 SGHVS and CDR2 FNYEAQ. V lost 0 bases, J lost 5 bases, and 8 bases stayed unmatched. This CDR3 is built from 16 residues. The CDR3 loop reads CASSLAPDRALYGYTF. The CDR3 bases are TGTGCCAGCAGCTTAGCTCCGGACAGGGCTCTTTATGGCTACACCTTC.

This clone showed up just a few times. The gene calls are TRBV19 and TRBJ1-1; 8 nucleotides line up with TRBD1. Germline CDR1 and CDR2: LNHDA and SQIVND (reference sequence). There are 14 residues in the CDR3. V dropped 5 bases and J dropped 5; count of bases not matched to a gene: 7. CDR3 nucleotide sequence: TGTGCCAGTAGTCGACAGGGGACTCATACTGAAGCTTTCTTT. Encoded protein: CASSRQGTHTEAFF.

V gene TRBV5-5 combines with J gene TRBJ2-3; 9 bases are a match to TRBD2. This CDR3 comprises 16 residues. Germline V gene sequence: CDR1 SGHKS, CDR2 YYEKEE (reference sequence). Trimming at V came to 1 base and at J to 0 bases, leaving 3 bases not matched to a gene. The CDR3 DNA follows: TGTGCCAGCAGCTTGCAAGCGGGGGGAAGCACAGATACGCAGTATTTT. This translates into CASSLQAGGSTDTQYF.